This T cell receptor beta chain came from a study of human T cells and chemical hapten exposure. This clonotype was seen ten or more times. Total RNA was isolated from whole blood that had not been fractionated. As the library was built, unique molecular identifiers were attached to individual cDNA molecules. Per the original methods: There were a median of around 100,000 TCRs per sample, with a range from roughly 20,000 to 750,000. TCRdb reprocessed the reads via MiXCR and lists one record per CDR3 protein. In this record, the V and J calls reflect TCRdb's handling and not the investigators' own analysis. The sample has 120,000 or so distinct CDR3 sequences, over 7.5% seen once. The clonotype comes from a human donor in good health. Some clones in this sample may be carry-over from other donors' samples. Material: whole blood.

The CDR3 DNA follows: TGTGCCAGCAGTCGAGAGGTAGCGGGAGGAAACACCGGGGAGCTGTTTTTT. This codes for CASSREVAGGNTGELFF. The chain joins TRBV5-4 to TRBJ2-2, with TRBD2 matching over 10 bases. The CDR3 extends over 17 amino acids. J was trimmed by 2 bases and V by 5 bases; bases with no gene match: 9. The germline gives CDR1 SGHNT, CDR2 YYREEE (reference sequence).